This TCR beta chain derives from a study of blood T cell repertoires in COVID-19. About the study: T cells, B-cell-depleted T cells, or PBMCs supplied cDNA or gDNA.

Original processing methods: Amplification from reference gene primers served as the basis for estimated nucleated cell counts. Some clones are missing from TCRdb's copy, which holds only in-frame ones; the method was immunoSEQ multiplex PCR. V and J calls and clone size come straight from that table; D and trimming were deduced from the DNA. The sample shows 250,000 to 300,000 clones, more than 75% of them seen only once. Germline V gene lookup returns CDR1 LNHDA and CDR2 SQIVND (reference sequence). The J segment lost 7 bases and the V segment lost 6 bases, leaving 12 bases of the junction unmatched. The CDR3 contains 17 residues.

The V call is TRBV19, the J call TRBJ2-1; TRBD2 matches at 13 bases. The TCR sequence derives from a woman aged 40 to 55 who had recovered from COVID-19. Sequenced material: peripheral blood. The CDR3 DNA is TGTGCCAGTAGCCAACGGACTAGCGGGAGAGGGGGGAATGAGCAGTTCTTC. Its protein product is CASSQRTSGRGGNEQFF. The full variable domain, its missing parts supplied by reference TRBV19 and TRBJ2-1, is DGGITQSPKYLFRKEGQNVTLSCEQNLNHDAMYWYRQDPGQGLRLIYYSQIVNDFQKGDIAEGYSVSREKKESFPLTVTSAQKNPTAFYLCASSQRTSGRGGNEQFFGPGTRLTVL.